This T cell receptor beta chain was retrieved from a study of OX40 agonist ivuxolimab in advanced cancers. Overall study context: Every 2 weeks, patients received ivuxolimab intravenously, dosed at 0.01 to 10 mg/kg.

CDR1 SEHNR and CDR2 FQNEAQ come from the germline V gene (reference sequence). This CDR3 comprises 14 residues. V shed 4 bases and J shed 6 bases, with 16 bases lying between them. Libraries were prepared by immunoSEQ multiplex PCR; TCRdb keeps only in-frame clonotypes and omits some of them. The data hold about 35,000 clones, with about 94% observed a single time. The chain carries TRBV7-9 and TRBJ2-7; D not certain. Sequencing was performed on CD4+ or CD8+ T cells sorted from blood, taken in a trial of the OX40 agonist ivuxolimab. The sequence came from an adult with an advanced solid tumor such as melanoma, head and neck, liver or kidney cancer. In nucleotides, the CDR3 is TGTGCCAGCAGCTCACCTTATGACCCCCTCGAGCAGTACTTC. This gives the protein CASSSPYDPLEQYF.